This TCR beta chain was observed in a study of post-analysis software for immune sequencing data. As for this clonotype: The antigen remains unidentified.

Overall study results and limits: Significantly lower normalized Chao1 diversity was found in patients with multiple sclerosis relative to controls. In patients, TRBV5-6, TRBV5-1 and TRBV20-1 belonged to five TRBV segments found more frequently than in controls.

This CDR3 is 15 amino acids long. Trimming removed 4 bases from V and 7 bases from J, with 18 bases in between. Per germline, CDR1 SGHRS and CDR2 YFSETQ. Sequencing libraries made from TCR beta cDNA carried unique molecular identifiers. Each sample of roughly 0.95 to 10 million input T cells yielded roughly 500,000 cDNA molecules, so each molecule approximated one T cell. TCRdb ran MiXCR on the PCR reads and lists one entry per CDR3 protein. Among about 460,000 distinct CDR3 sequences listed, around 40% were seen once. V is TRBV5-1 and J is TRBJ2-1; D is perhaps TRBD2 (6 bases). Sequenced material: blood. This TCR was sampled from a girl aged 5 to 17 with multiple sclerosis. This chain's CDR3 is CASSPGLTEQNEQFF. In DNA, the CDR3 is TGCGCCAGCAGCCCGGGACTCACCGAGCAGAATGAGCAGTTCTTC.